This T cell receptor beta chain was retrieved from a study of blood T cells in healthy people across ages. For the second PCR, which ran for about 7 to 12 cycles, a sample-barcoded 5' primer and a J-beta primer mix were used. One entry per CDR3 protein results from TCRdb running MiXCR on the 5' RACE reads. This table has approximately 800,000 distinct CDR3 sequences, around 36% appearing once. CDR1 is MGHDK and CDR2 is SYGVNS in the germline V gene. With 9 bases removed from V and 11 bases from J, the gap between germline ends came to 25 bases. The CDR3 runs 14 residues. This clonotype was seen more than once but under ten times.

The chain is built from TRBV25-1 and TRBJ2-5, with D possibly matching TRBD1 (6 bases). The clonotype comes from a man between 18 and 35 years old in good health. Sequencing used blood. The CDR3 nucleotides are TGTGCCAGACAGGGTTTCCCGTCCTACAATGAGCAGTACTTC. Translating gives CARQGFPSYNEQYF.